This TCR beta chain emerged from a study of low-dose radiotherapy and immunotherapy resistance in tumors. Study background: Aspirin was administered orally at 300 mg daily for four cycles, commencing on cycle 1 day 1.

This clonotype appeared many times. Priming of first-strand cDNA relied on TRAV- and TRBV-specific primers (covering alpha and beta chains). The TCRs were subjected to amplification over roughly 20 PCR cycles employing a constant-region primer in conjunction with a V-primer adapter. TCRdb re-called the reads with MiXCR, one entry per CDR3 protein. The repertoire holds nearly 95,000 distinct CDR3 sequences, with more than 8.5% as singletons. Sample time point: before trial treatment. Donors were given nivolumab, ipilimumab, aspirin, low-dose cyclophosphamide and low-dose radiotherapy. This material consisted of PBMCs, taken before treatment. This clonotype originated in a male donor with prostate cancer.

The CDR3 here is CASSWSGRGNEQFF. In DNA, the CDR3 is TGCGCCAGCAGCTGGAGCGGGAGAGGTAATGAGCAGTTCTTC. The genes are TRBV5-1 and TRBJ2-1, with 8 positions matching TRBD2. CDR1 is SGHRS and CDR2 is YFSETQ in the germline V gene. Germline trimming cut 3 bases from V and 7 bases from J; bases unmatched to any gene: 6. The CDR3 covers 14 residues.